The 28 T cell receptor beta chains listed next were all sequenced from one sample in a study of tumor-infiltrating lymphocytes in primary liver carcinoma. Starting material of around 460 ng total RNA yielded TCR beta cDNA via a constant-region primer. Sequencing libraries for TCR beta derived from three nested multiplex PCR rounds that used slightly modified ARM-PCR. TRBV1-TRBV30 forward primers paired with a C-beta reverse primer were used in the first two PCR rounds, which ran roughly 9 cycles each. Using its own MiXCR run on the multiplex PCR reads, TCRdb lists one record per CDR3 protein. The sample includes approximately 300,000 distinct CDR3 sequences, approximately 65% of them seen just once. Alongside blood RNA obtained from unsorted whole blood, germline DNA was also extracted. Sequenced material: peripheral blood. Receptors were obtained from a man aged 40-49 years with primary liver carcinoma and hepatitis B virus infection.

In the case of this clonotype: As the CDR3 is not closed by the conserved phenylalanine or tryptophan, this likely results from a read error. The CDR3 reads CASSQDLAGGPETQYS. The CDR3 DNA follows: TGCGCCAGTAGCCAAGATCTAGCGGGAGGGCCAGAGACCCAGTACTCC. V and J are TRBV4-3 and TRBJ2-5, with 12 positions matching TRBD2. The CDR3 is made up of 16 amino acids. Germline V gene sequence: CDR1 LGHNA, CDR2 YSLEER.

This clonotype has at least ten counts. J is TRBJ2-2 and V is TRBV6-2 or TRBV6-3, with 9 bases matching TRBD1. The V gene's germline CDR1 is MNHEY and CDR2 SVGEGT. V shed 5 bases, J shed 5 bases, and the junction held 6 bases outside the gene matches. CDR3 length: 15 residues. The CDR3 bases are TGTGCCAGCAGTCGACAGGGGGGGGAAACCGGGGAGCTGTTTTTT. Translating it yields CASSRQGGETGELFF.

This chain joins TRBV7-9 and TRBJ2-7; D is uncertain. V was clipped by 6 bases and J by 3 bases, with 9 bases between them. Germline V lookup: CDR1 SEHNR, CDR2 FQNEAQ (reference sequence). The CDR3 covers 12 residues. This CDR3 reads CASSITDYEQYF. In nucleotides, the CDR3 is TGTGCCAGCAGTATTACCGACTACGAGCAGTACTTC. The full variable domain, its missing parts supplied by reference TRBV7-9 and TRBJ2-7, is DTGVSQNPRHKITKRGQNVTFRCDPISEHNRLYWYRQTLGQGPEFLTYFQNEAQLEKSRLLSDRFSAERPKGSFSTLEIQRTEQGDSAMYLCASSITDYEQYFGPGTRLTVT.

V gene TRBV12-3 or TRBV12-4 combines with J gene TRBJ1-5, with D possibly matching TRBD1 (6 bases). The CDR3 extends over 14 amino acids. V lost 5 bases and J 1 base, leaving 9 bases between the germline ends. CDR3 bases: TGTGCCAGCAGTCCCCAGGGGAGCAATCAGCCCCAGCATTTT. It codes for CASSPQGSNQPQHF.

This clonotype was detected ten times or more. The rearrangement links TRBV4-2 to TRBJ2-3, with TRBD2 as a possible D gene (5 bases). Germline CDR1 is LGHNA and CDR2 is YNFKEQ. Deletions cut 3 bases from V and 6 bases from J, with 10 bases between. The CDR3 spans 13 residues. CDR3 DNA sequence: TGTGCCAGCAGCCAGGAGGACGCGGATACGCAGTATTTT. Protein sequence: CASSQEDADTQYF.

As to this clonotype: Its ends do not fully match the called genes, so a read error is possible. This CDR3 reads CANSLGSNGHIYGYTF. The CDR3, as DNA: TGTGCCAACAGCTTAGGGTCTAACGGACATATCTATGGCTACACCTTC. This chain connects TRBV7-8 to TRBJ1-2; D might be TRBD1 (5 bases). CDR3 length: 16 residues. Germline lookup yields CDR1 SGHVS and CDR2 FQNEAQ.

This clonotype was found once. At one boundary the junction diverges from the germline segment, which might be a read error. J is TRBJ1-2 and V is TRBV4-3, with TRBD1 matching 7 bases. Germline CDR1 is LGHNA and CDR2 is YSLEER. CDR3 size: 12 residues. CDR3 amino acids: CTSSLQGYGYTF. Here the CDR3 DNA reads TGCACCAGCAGCCTACAGGGGTACGGTTACACCTTC.

V usage is TRBV18 and J usage is TRBJ2-5, with 9 bases matching TRBD1. CDR3 length: 16 residues. The germline gives CDR1 KGHSH, CDR2 LQKENI. The trim removed 4 bases at V and 0 bases at J, leaving 6 bases unmatched. CDR3 coding DNA: TGTGCCAGCTCACTTCCCTGGACAGGGGACCAAGAGACCCAGTACTTC. Amino acid sequence: CASSLPWTGDQETQYF.

This clonotype showed up just a few times. The CDR3 DNA follows: TGTGCCAGCAGCTTAAGGGGAAGCAGGTCACCCCTCCACTTT. It translates to CASSLRGSRSPLHF. The chain joins TRBV7-8 to TRBJ1-6, with a weak D call TRBD1 (5 bases). The ends were cut back, 2 bases at V and 10 bases at J, with 12 bases in the middle. The germline gives CDR1 SGHVS, CDR2 FQNEAQ. This CDR3 has 14 amino acids.

The chain recombines TRBV29-1 with TRBJ1-2; 8 bases are a match to TRBD1. CDR3 size: 12 residues. The germline CDR1 and CDR2 sequences are SQVTM and ANQGSEA. After removal of 6 bases from V and 8 bases from J, the junction contained 8 bases not matched to a gene. The CDR3 nucleotides are TGCAGCGTCATGACAGGGGAGGAGGGCTACACCTTC. The encoded protein is CSVMTGEEGYTF.

This clonotype was seen repeatedly, ten times or more. The rearrangement links TRBV13 to TRBJ2-7; TRBD2 agrees at 10 bases. The germline V gene has CDR1 PRHDT and CDR2 FYEKMQ (reference sequence). The CDR3 extends over 15 amino acids. V lost 2 bases to trimming and J lost 5 bases; unmatched junction nucleotides: 6. The CDR3 coding sequence is TGTGCCAGCAGCTTACCCAGCGGGAGGGGTGACGAGCAGTACTTC. Amino acids: CASSLPSGRGDEQYF.

The chain uses TRBV10-3 and TRBJ1-5, with D tentatively TRBD1 (5 bases). The V and J ends lost 4 bases and 4 bases respectively, with 11 bases between them. This CDR3 contains 14 residues. Looked up from germline, CDR1 is ENHRY and CDR2 is SYGVKD. The chain's CDR3 is CAISGRGANQPQHF. CDR3 coding DNA: TGTGCCATCAGTGGGAGGGGAGCGAATCAGCCCCAGCATTTT.

This clonotype was seen more than once but under ten times. The V and J genes are TRBV6-2 or TRBV6-3 and TRBJ2-7; D is uncertain. This CDR3 has 13 amino acids. The germline gives CDR1 MNHEY, CDR2 SVGEGT. Trimming pared 2 bases from V and 2 bases from J, leaving 7 bases between. The DNA for the CDR3 is TGTGCCAGCAGTTACGAGACTCCCTACGAGCAGTACTTC. Translating gives CASSYETPYEQYF.

This CDR3 is CASSYIPTGGSVKTQYF. CDR3 DNA sequence: TGTGCCAGCAGTTATATCCCGACAGGGGGCTCGGTAAAGACCCAGTACTTC. The chain employs TRBV6-5 and TRBJ2-5; 10 nucleotides align to TRBD1. The V and J ends lost 3 bases and 6 bases, in that order; junction bases with no gene match: 13. The CDR3 is made up of 17 amino acids. CDR1 and CDR2 (germline): MNHEY, SVGAGI.

This clonotype came up once. The conserved final phenylalanine or tryptophan is absent from the CDR3, which likely points to a read error. This chain uses TRBV6-2 or TRBV6-3 with TRBJ1-5; D perhaps matches TRBD1 (6 bases). This CDR3 is 13 amino acids long. Germline V lookup: CDR1 MNHEY, CDR2 SVGEGT. V was pared by 7 bases and J by 7 bases, with 14 bases between. CDR3 amino acids: CASNTGLWQPQHH. CDR3 sequence (DNA): TGTGCCAGCAATACAGGGCTTTGGCAGCCCCAGCATCAT.

Worth noting for this clonotype: Compared with germline, one end of the junction differs, possibly owing to a read error. The rearrangement uses TRBV11-2 and TRBJ2-3; 10 positions match TRBD2. CDR3 length: 15 amino acids. Germline V gives CDR1 SGHAT, CDR2 FQNNGV. The CDR3 region is CAGSSLAGVADTQYF. As DNA, the CDR3 is TGTGCCGGCAGCTCCCTAGCGGGGGTGGCAGATACGCAGTATTTT.

About this clonotype: Just one base apart from a much larger clone, this may be a read error. Because it lacks the conserved phenylalanine or tryptophan at the end, this CDR3 is likely a read error. The chain is built from TRBV5-6 and TRBJ2-6; D gene uncertain. V shed 4 bases and J shed 4 bases, with 18 bases lying between them. Germline assignment: CDR1 SGHDT and CDR2 YYEEEE. The CDR3 spans 17 residues. CDR3 sequence (DNA): TGTGCCAGCAGCCCAGTCCTCGCCGGGTCCGGGGCCAACGTCCTGACTCTC. Amino acid sequence: CASSPVLAGSGANVLTL.

This clonotype was found once. Relative to the germline gene, one junction end is altered; a read error may explain this. This chain joins TRBV6-1 and TRBJ1-2; TRBD1 aligns across 8 bases. This CDR3 is built from 15 residues. In germline, CDR1 is MNHNS, CDR2 SASEGT. The CDR3: CTSSDQGAKGDGYTF. The CDR3 DNA is TGCACCAGCAGTGACCAGGGGGCCAAGGGTGATGGCTACACCTTC.

This clonotype was observed a handful of times. CDR3 loop: CASSLGGGGPEQFF. The CDR3 DNA is TGTGCCAGCAGCTTAGGGGGCGGGGGACCTGAGCAGTTCTTC. V is TRBV11-3 and J is TRBJ2-1; 7 nucleotides agree with TRBD2. Germline assignment: CDR1 SGHNT and CDR2 YENEEA. Unmatched junction bases numbered 6, after V lost 1 base and J lost 9 bases. The length of the CDR3 is 14 residues.

Concerning this clonotype itself: A much larger clone differs by one base, so this may be a read error. The V gene is TRBV12-3 or TRBV12-4, the J gene TRBJ1-5; D unresolved. Trimming shortened V by 7 bases and J by 9 bases, and 13 bases separated the two germline ends. This CDR3 region has 12 residues. CDR3 sequence reads: CASTAGVRPQHF. The CDR3 DNA is TGTGCCAGCACGGCCGGGGTTCGGCCCCAGCATTTT.

The CDR3 region is CAIKGAGGLSDTQYF. The CDR3 region has the DNA TGTGCCATCAAAGGAGCGGGAGGCCTCTCTGATACGCAGTATTTT. The rearrangement joins TRBV10-3 to TRBJ2-3; 9 bases fit TRBD2. Germline CDR1 is ENHRY and CDR2 is SYGVKD. This CDR3 comprises 15 residues. The ends lost 7 bases at V and 6 bases at J; junction bases unmatched: 11.

As for this clonotype: A much larger clone differs from this one at a single base, so this may be a read error. This chain joins TRBV29-1 and TRBJ2-2; a weak D match, TRBD1 (5 bases). Per germline, CDR1 SQVTM and CDR2 ANQGSEA. The CDR3 is 14 amino acids. The CDR3 DNA reads as TGCGGCGTCCGTAGAGACAGTCTCACCGGGGAGCTGTTTTTT. Amino acids: CGVRRDSLTGELFF.

This clonotype was observed at least ten times. The chain carries TRBV4-1 and TRBJ2-7, with TRBD2 matching over 13 bases. CDR3 length: 19 residues. Looked up from germline, CDR1 is MGHRA and CDR2 is YSYEKL. The ends lost 3 bases at V and 5 bases at J; junction bases unmatched: 16. The CDR3 DNA follows: TGCGCCAGCAGCCATGATACGGCGGGACTAGCGGGGAGAGGAGACGAGCAGTACTTC. This encodes CASSHDTAGLAGRGDEQYF.

A note on this clonotype: A much larger clone sits a single nucleotide away, making a read error possible. J is TRBJ2-2 and V is TRBV12-3 or TRBV12-4; maybe TRBD1 (6 bases). There are 14 residues in the CDR3. The CDR3 reads CASSLNRVTGEPFF. The CDR3 DNA is TGTGCCAGCAGTTTGAACAGGGTCACCGGGGAGCCGTTTTTT.

As concerns this clonotype: It may be a read error: a sequence one base away is much more abundant. The chain joins TRBV6-1 to TRBJ1-1; D possibly corresponds to TRBD1 (5 bases). CDR1 and CDR2 (germline): MNHNS, SASEGT. This CDR3 contains 14 residues. CDR3 region: CSSSVTGSNTEAFF. The CDR3 nucleotides are TGTTCCAGCAGTGTTACAGGATCGAACACTGAAGCTTTCTTT.

This sequence joins TRBV5-1 and TRBJ2-1; 10 bases are a match to TRBD2. This CDR3 comprises 15 residues. Germline loops: CDR1 SGHRS, CDR2 YFSETQ. V dropped 3 bases and J dropped 7; count of bases not matched to a gene: 7. CDR3 DNA sequence: TGCGCCAGCAGCTGGGCCGGGACTAGCGTTAATGAGCAGTTCTTC. It codes for CASSWAGTSVNEQFF.

This clonotype has a single count. V usage is TRBV6-5 and J usage is TRBJ2-7, with D possibly being TRBD1 or TRBD2 (5 bases each). The V end was cut by 6 bases, the J end by 3 bases, with 18 bases between. The CDR3 is 15 amino acids. CDR1 is MNHEY and CDR2 is SVGAGI in the germline V gene. CDR3 region: CASSQCTRDVYEQYF. The CDR3 DNA reads TGTGCCAGCAGCCAATGCACGAGGGACGTCTACGAGCAGTACTTC.

Points on this clonotype: A read error may be the cause here, since a much bigger clone is one base away. The chain joins TRBV29-1 to TRBJ1-3; D is unresolved. Germline CDR1 and CDR2: SQVTM and ANQGSEA. Trimming took off 6 bases at V and 3 bases at J, with 12 bases between the two ends. The CDR3 covers 13 residues. DNA of the CDR3: TGCAGCGTGACCCCGGACGGTGGAAACACCATATATTTT. The encoded protein is CSVTPDGGNTIYF.